Included here is one TCR beta chain sequence, with context. Its antigen is unknown. This record belongs to a study of CXCR3-negative and CXCR3-positive naive CD8 T cells. In the study overall: Cumulative TRB read yield was around 140 million, averaging about 1.5 +/- 0.3 million per library.

Study-wide points: Comparably high diversity was seen in both naive subsets, and much lower diversity in memory CD8+ cells. Relative to CXCR3-negative naive cells, CXCR3-positive naive cells had more hydrophobic TRB CDR3s. Naive CXCR3-positive and CXCR3-negative cells shared TRBV-TRBJ usage; memory cells diverged.

Through 5' RACE with UMI labels, the TRB cDNA libraries were prepared. TCRdb re-called the 5' RACE reads and catalogs CDR3 proteins one per entry, DNA excluded. The sample table includes roughly 93,000 distinct CDR3 sequences. Definition of naive CD8+ T cells rested on a CD45RO-CCR7+CD27+CD95- profile. There are 16 residues in the CDR3. Germline V gives CDR1 SGHVS, CDR2 FQNEAQ. Specimen: naive CXCR3+ CD8+ T cells from blood. Sample subset: CD45RO-CCR7+CD27+CD95- naive CD8+ T cells expressing CXCR3 (TNR3+). This clonotype was sampled from a human donor in good health. Some clones in this sample may be carry-over from other donors' samples. The rearrangement joins TRBV7-8 to TRBJ1-4. Here the CDR3 reads CASSLGPGGTNEKLFF. The entire variable domain, with the rest obtained from reference TRBV7-8 and TRBJ1-4, is as follows: GAGVSQSPRYKVAKRGQDVALRCDPISGHVSLFWYQQALGQGPEFLTYFQNEAQLDKSGLPSDRFFAERPEGSVSTLKIQRTQQEDSAVYLCASSLGPGGTNEKLFFGSGTQLSVL.